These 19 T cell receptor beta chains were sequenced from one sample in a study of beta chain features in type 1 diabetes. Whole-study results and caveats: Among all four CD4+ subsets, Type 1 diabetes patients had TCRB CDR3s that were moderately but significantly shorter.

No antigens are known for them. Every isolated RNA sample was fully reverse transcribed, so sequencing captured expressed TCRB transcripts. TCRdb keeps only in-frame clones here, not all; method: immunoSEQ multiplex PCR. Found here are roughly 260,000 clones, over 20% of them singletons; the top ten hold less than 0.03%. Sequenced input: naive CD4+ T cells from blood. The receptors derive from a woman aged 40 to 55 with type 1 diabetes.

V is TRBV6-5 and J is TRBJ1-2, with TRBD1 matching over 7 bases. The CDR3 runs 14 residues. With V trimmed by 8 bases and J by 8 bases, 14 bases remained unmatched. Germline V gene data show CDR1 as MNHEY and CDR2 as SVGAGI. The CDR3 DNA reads TGTGCCAGCTCCCCAACAGGGGAGGAATTCGGCTACACCTTC. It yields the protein CASSPTGEEFGYTF.

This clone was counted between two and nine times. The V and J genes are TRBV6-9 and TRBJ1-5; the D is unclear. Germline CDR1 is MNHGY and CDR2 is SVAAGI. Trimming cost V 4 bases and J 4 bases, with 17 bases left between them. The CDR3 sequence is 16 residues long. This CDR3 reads CASSSLGRQRNQPQHF. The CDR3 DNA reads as TGTGCCAGCAGTTCTCTGGGGAGGCAGCGAAATCAGCCCCAGCATTTT.

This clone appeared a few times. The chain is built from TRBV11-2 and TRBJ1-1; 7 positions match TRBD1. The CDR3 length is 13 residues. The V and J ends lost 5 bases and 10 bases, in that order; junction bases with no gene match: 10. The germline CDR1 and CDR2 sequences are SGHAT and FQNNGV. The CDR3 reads CASSMGTEQVAFF. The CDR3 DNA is TGTGCCAGCAGCATGGGGACAGAACAGGTAGCTTTCTTT.

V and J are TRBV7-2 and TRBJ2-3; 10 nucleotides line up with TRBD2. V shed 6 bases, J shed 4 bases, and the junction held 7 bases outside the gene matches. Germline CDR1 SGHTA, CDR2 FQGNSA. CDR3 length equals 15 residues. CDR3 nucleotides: TGTGCCAGCAGTCGAACTAGCGGGACCTCAGATACGCAGTATTTT. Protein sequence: CASSRTSGTSDTQYF.

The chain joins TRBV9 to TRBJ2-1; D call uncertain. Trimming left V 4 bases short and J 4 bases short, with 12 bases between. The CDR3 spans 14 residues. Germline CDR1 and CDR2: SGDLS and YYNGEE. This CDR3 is CASSPTGDYNEQFF. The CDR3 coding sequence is TGTGCCAGCAGCCCAACCGGAGATTACAATGAGCAGTTCTTC.

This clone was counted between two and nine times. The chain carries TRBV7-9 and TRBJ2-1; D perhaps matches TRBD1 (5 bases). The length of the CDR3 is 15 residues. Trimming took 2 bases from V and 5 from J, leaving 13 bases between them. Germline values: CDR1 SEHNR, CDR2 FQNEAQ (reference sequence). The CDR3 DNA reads TGTGCCAGCAGCTTATCGCAGGGTCCGAACAATGAGCAGTTCTTC. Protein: CASSLSQGPNNEQFF.

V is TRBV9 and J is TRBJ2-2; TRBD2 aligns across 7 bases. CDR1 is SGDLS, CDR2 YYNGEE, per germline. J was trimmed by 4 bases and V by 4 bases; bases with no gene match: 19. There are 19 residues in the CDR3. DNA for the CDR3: TGTGCCAGCAGCCTCCGGACTAGATCGGGCGAGTTAAGCACCGGGGAGCTGTTTTTT. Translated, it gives CASSLRTRSGELSTGELFF.

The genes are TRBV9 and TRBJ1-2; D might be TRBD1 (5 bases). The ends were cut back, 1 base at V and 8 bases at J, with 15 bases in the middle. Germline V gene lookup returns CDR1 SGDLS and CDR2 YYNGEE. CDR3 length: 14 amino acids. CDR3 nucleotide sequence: TGTGCCAGCAGCGTATATCGGGGGAATGTGGGCTACACCTTC. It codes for CASSVYRGNVGYTF.

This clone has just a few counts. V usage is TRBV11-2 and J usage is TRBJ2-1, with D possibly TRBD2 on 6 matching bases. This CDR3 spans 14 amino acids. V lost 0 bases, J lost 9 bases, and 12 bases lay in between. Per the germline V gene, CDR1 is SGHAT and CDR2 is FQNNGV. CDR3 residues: CASSLEVVGLEQFF. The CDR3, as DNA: TGTGCCAGCAGCTTAGAGGTGGTGGGACTTGAGCAGTTCTTC.

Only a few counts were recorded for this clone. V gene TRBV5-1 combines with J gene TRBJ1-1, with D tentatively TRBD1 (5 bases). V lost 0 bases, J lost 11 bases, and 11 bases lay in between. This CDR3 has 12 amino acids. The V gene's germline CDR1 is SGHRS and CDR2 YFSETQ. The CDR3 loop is CASSLAGGGAFF. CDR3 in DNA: TGCGCCAGCAGCTTGGCCGGCGGGGGGGCTTTCTTT.

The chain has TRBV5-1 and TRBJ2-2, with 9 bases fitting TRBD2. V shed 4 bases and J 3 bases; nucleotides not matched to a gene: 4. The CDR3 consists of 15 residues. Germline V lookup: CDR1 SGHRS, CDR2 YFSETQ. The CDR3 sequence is CASSTGLAYTGELFF. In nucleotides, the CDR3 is TGCGCCAGCAGCACGGGACTAGCATACACCGGGGAGCTGTTTTTT.

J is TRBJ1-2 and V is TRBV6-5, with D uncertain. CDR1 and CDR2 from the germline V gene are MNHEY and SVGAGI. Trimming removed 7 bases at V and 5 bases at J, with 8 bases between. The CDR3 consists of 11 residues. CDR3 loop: CASIGGYGYTF. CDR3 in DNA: TGTGCCAGCATCGGAGGGTATGGCTACACCTTC.

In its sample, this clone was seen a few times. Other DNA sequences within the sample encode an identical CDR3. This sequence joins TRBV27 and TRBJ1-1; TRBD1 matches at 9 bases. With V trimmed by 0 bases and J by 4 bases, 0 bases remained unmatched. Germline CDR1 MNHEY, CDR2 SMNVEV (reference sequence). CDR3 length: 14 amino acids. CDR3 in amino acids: CASSLSDRGTEAFF. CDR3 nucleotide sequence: TGTGCCAGCAGTTTATCGGACAGGGGCACTGAAGCTTTCTTT.

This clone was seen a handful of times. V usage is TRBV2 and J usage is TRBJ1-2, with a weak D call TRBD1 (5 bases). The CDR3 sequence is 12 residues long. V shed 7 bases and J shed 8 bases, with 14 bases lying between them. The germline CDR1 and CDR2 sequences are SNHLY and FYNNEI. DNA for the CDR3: TGTGCCAGCACCGCAGGGTCGGAGGGCTACACCTTC. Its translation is CASTAGSEGYTF. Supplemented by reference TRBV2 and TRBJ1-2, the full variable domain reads EPEVTQTPSHQVTQMGQEVILRCVPISNHLYFYWYRQILGQKVEFLVSFYNNEISEKSEIFDDQFSVERPDGSNFTLKIRSTKLEDSAMYFCASTAGSEGYTFGSGTRLTVV.

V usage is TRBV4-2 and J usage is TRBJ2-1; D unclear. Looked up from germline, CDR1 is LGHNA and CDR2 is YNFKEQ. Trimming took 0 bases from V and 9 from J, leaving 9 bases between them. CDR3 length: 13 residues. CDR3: CASSQDGPSEQFF. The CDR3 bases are TGTGCCAGCAGCCAAGATGGGCCCAGTGAGCAGTTCTTC.

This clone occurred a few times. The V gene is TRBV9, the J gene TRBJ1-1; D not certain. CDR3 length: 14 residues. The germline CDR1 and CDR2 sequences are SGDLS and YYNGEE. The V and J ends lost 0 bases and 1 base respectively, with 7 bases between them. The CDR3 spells CASSVVASNTEAFF. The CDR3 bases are TGTGCCAGCAGCGTAGTCGCGTCGAACACTGAAGCTTTCTTT.

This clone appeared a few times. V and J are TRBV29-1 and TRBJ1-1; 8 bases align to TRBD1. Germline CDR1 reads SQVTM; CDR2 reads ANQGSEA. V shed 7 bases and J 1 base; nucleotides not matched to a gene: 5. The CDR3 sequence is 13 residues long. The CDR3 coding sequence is TGCAGCGGGGGAGGACAGGGGAACACTGAAGCTTTCTTT. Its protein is CSGGGQGNTEAFF.

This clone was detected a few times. The DNA for the CDR3 is TGTGCCAGCAGCTCCGAGGGAACGCAGTATTTT. Translating gives CASSSEGTQYF. V is TRBV28 and J is TRBJ2-3, with a weak D call TRBD2 (5 bases). The CDR3 is 11 residues long. The V end lost 6 bases, the J end lost 9 bases, and 10 bases lay between the germline ends. Germline-derived CDR1 and CDR2 are MDHEN and SYDVKM.

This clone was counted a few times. The CDR3 DNA reads TGTGCCAGCGCAACAGGGGGCCGGGAGACCCAGTACTTC. Translation: CASATGGRETQYF. This chain links TRBV28 with TRBJ2-5; 9 positions agree with TRBD1. J gave up 5 bases and V 8 bases, and 6 bases lay outside the gene matches. Per germline, CDR1 MDHEN and CDR2 SYDVKM. The CDR3 has 13 residues.